These 23 T cell receptor beta chains were all obtained from the same sample, sequenced in a study of shared clonotypes between healthy human individuals. CD8 cells classed as naive were CD45RO-negative and positively selected for CCR7, excluding terminally differentiated effector memory CD45RA+ cells. Using immunoSEQ multiplex PCR, the repertoire was profiled, and TCRdb retains in-frame clones only, with some absent. In the table there are some 2 million clones, approximately 94% of which are singletons. Source material: naive CD8+ T cells sorted from blood. The receptor source for this set is a young man in good health.

The V call is TRBV28, the J call TRBJ2-7; D is tentatively TRBD1 or TRBD2 (5 bases each). The germline V and J ends were trimmed by 9 bases and 6 bases, with 18 bases remaining between them. Germline CDR1 is MDHEN and CDR2 is SYDVKM. This CDR3 contains 13 residues. This CDR3 reads CASIWPGTSEQYF. The CDR3 DNA is TGTGCCAGTATCTGGCCCGGGACGTCCGAGCAGTACTTC.

V gene TRBV11-3 combines with J gene TRBJ2-7; tentatively, D is TRBD1 (6 bases). Germline CDR1 reads SGHNT; CDR2 reads YENEEA. The CDR3 length is 13 residues. V lost 0 bases, J lost 3 bases, and 6 bases lay in between. CDR3 in DNA: TGTGCCAGCAGCTTAGAAGGGGGCTACGAGCAGTACTTC. Translated, it gives CASSLEGGYEQYF.

The genes are TRBV14 and TRBJ2-7; 8 nucleotides match TRBD2. Losses at the gene ends were 4 bases for V and 3 bases for J; bases not matched to a gene: 8. The CDR3 runs to 15 residues. Germline CDR1 is SGHDN and CDR2 is FVKESK. In DNA form, the CDR3 reads TGTGCCAGCAGCCCGGGGGGGGGCATGATCTACGAGCAGTACTTC. Translation gives CASSPGGGMIYEQYF.

The gene calls are TRBV1 and TRBJ1-4. TRBV1 is a known pseudogene. There are 15 residues in the CDR3. CDR3 in DNA: TGCACCAGCAGCCAAGCGCGGGCAACTAATGAAAAACTGTTTTTT. Protein product: CTSSQARATNEKLFF.

This rearrangement joins TRBV6-6 to TRBJ2-7; TRBD1 matches at 9 bases. Germline V gene lookup returns CDR1 MNHNY and CDR2 SVGAGI (reference sequence). The CDR3 sequence is 15 residues long. The V segment lost 2 bases and the J segment 2 bases; nucleotides outside the gene matches: 4. The CDR3 nucleotides read TGTGCCAGCAGTTACCCGGACAGGGGAGCCTACGAGCAGTACTTC. This sequence encodes CASSYPDRGAYEQYF.

The V and J genes are TRBV6-5 and TRBJ2-7; D perhaps matches TRBD1 (5 bases). Germline V gene sequence: CDR1 MNHEY, CDR2 SVGAGI. CDR3 length equals 12 residues. Deletions cut 5 bases from V and 6 bases from J, with 11 bases between. The CDR3 loop reads CASSPGSGEQYF. The CDR3 DNA reads TGTGCCAGCAGTCCAGGGTCAGGCGAGCAGTACTTC.

This chain connects TRBV6-5 to TRBJ2-5, with D possibly being TRBD1 (5 bases). Trimming cost V 6 bases and J 3 bases, with 11 bases left between them. This CDR3 contains 13 residues. CDR1 MNHEY and CDR2 SVGAGI come from the germline V gene. The DNA for the CDR3 is TGTGCCAGCAGATTCGACAGTGAAGAGACCCAGTACTTC. Protein: CASRFDSEETQYF.

V is TRBV6-5 and J is TRBJ1-2, with D perhaps TRBD1 (6 bases). The V end lost 5 bases, the J end lost 5 bases, and 15 bases lay between the germline ends. This CDR3 is 14 amino acids long. Per the germline V gene, CDR1 is MNHEY and CDR2 is SVGAGI. CDR3: CASSVQGAGYGYTF. The CDR3 DNA is TGTGCCAGCAGTGTACAGGGTGCGGGATATGGCTACACCTTC.

The chain is built from TRBV7-8 and TRBJ2-3, with TRBD1 identical over 7 bases. The V segment lost 3 bases and the J segment 2 bases; nucleotides outside the gene matches: 11. This CDR3 contains 17 residues. Per germline, CDR1 SGHVS and CDR2 FQNEAQ. CDR3 sequence: CASSFVAGDRDTDTQYF. DNA for the CDR3: TGTGCCAGCAGCTTTGTTGCCGGAGACAGGGACACAGATACGCAGTATTTT.

The sample holds one count of this clone. The rearrangement joins TRBV10-2 to TRBJ2-1; D not resolved. V lost 3 bases and J lost 9, with 9 bases in between. The CDR3 loop spans 12 amino acids. Germline lookup yields CDR1 WSHSY and CDR2 SAAADI. The CDR3 nucleotides are TGCGCCAGCAGTGAACTCGAGGCTGAGCAGTTCTTC. Translation: CASSELEAEQFF.

The V and J genes are TRBV4-1 and TRBJ2-7, with 8 bases fitting TRBD2. Trimming at V came to 1 base and at J to 5 bases, leaving 7 bases not matched to a gene. Germline assignment: CDR1 MGHRA and CDR2 YSYEKL. This CDR3 comprises 15 residues. The CDR3 region has the DNA TGCGCCAGCAGCCAAGTTGGCGGGGGGTACGACGAGCAGTACTTC. This encodes CASSQVGGGYDEQYF.

The V gene is TRBV5-4, the J gene TRBJ1-4; D is possibly TRBD1 (5 bases). CDR1 and CDR2 (germline): SGHNT, YYREEE (reference sequence). The germline V and J ends were trimmed by 3 bases and 6 bases, with 12 bases remaining between them. This CDR3 contains 14 residues. CDR3 sequence reads: CASSWGVGDEKLFF. CDR3 nucleotides: TGTGCCAGCAGCTGGGGAGTGGGGGATGAAAAACTGTTTTTT.

The CDR3 loop reads CASSLAPLGITDTQYF. CDR3 in DNA: TGTGCCAGCAGCTTAGCACCATTGGGCATAACAGATACGCAGTATTTT. The chain combines TRBV11-2 with TRBJ2-3; D gene ambiguous. Between the trimmed V and J ends, which lost 1 base and 3 bases, there was a span of 14 bases. The CDR3 covers 16 residues. CDR1 is SGHAT, CDR2 FQNNGV, per germline.

The chain employs TRBV2 and TRBJ2-1; no definite D call. The V end lost 7 bases, the J end lost 6 bases, and 13 bases lay between the germline ends. The CDR3 totals 13 residues. CDR1 is SNHLY, CDR2 FYNNEI, per germline. CDR3 sequence: CASKIAVGNEQFF. CDR3 DNA: TGTGCCAGCAAGATTGCGGTGGGCAATGAGCAGTTCTTC.

The rearrangement uses TRBV7-9 and TRBJ2-7; D call uncertain. The CDR3 length is 11 residues. Germline V gene sequence: CDR1 SEHNR, CDR2 FQNEAQ (reference sequence). Trimming shortened V by 5 bases and J by 5 bases, and 7 bases separated the two germline ends. The CDR3 loop is CASSQDDEQYF. For the CDR3, the DNA is TGTGCCAGCAGCCAGGACGACGAGCAGTACTTC. Complete variable domain (other parts from reference TRBV7-9 and TRBJ2-7): DTGVSQNPRHKITKRGQNVTFRCDPISEHNRLYWYRQTLGQGPEFLTYFQNEAQLEKSRLLSDRFSAERPKGSFSTLEIQRTEQGDSAMYLCASSQDDEQYFGPGTRLTVT.

The V and J genes are TRBV27 and TRBJ1-2; D uncertain. Germline CDR1 reads MNHEY; CDR2 reads SMNVEV (reference sequence). The V gene lost 10 bases and the J gene lost 0 bases, with 12 bases spanning the gap. The CDR3 loop spans 13 amino acids. DNA for the CDR3: TGTGCCACCTCGGCGGCTACTAACTATGGCTACACCTTC. This codes for CATSAATNYGYTF.

The chain links TRBV19 to TRBJ1-2; weak D call: TRBD1 (5 bases). Germline values: CDR1 LNHDA, CDR2 SQIVND (reference sequence). The CDR3 is made up of 17 amino acids. Between the trimmed V and J ends, which lost 3 bases and 8 bases, there was a span of 25 bases. The CDR3 DNA reads as TGTGCCAGTAGTATGACCCGGGACGAGAAGGTCTTGTACGGCTACACCTTC. Its protein product is CASSMTRDEKVLYGYTF.

This chain connects TRBV7-9 to TRBJ2-7; 9 positions agree with TRBD1. Trimming removed 11 bases from V and 5 bases from J; junction bases left unmatched: 13. The germline CDR1 and CDR2 sequences are SEHNR and FQNEAQ (reference sequence). This CDR3 spans 14 amino acids. The CDR3 nucleotides read TGTGCCTCCACTGGGGGAGACAGGGGGGACGAGCAGTACTTC. As protein: CASTGGDRGDEQYF.

This chain connects TRBV19 to TRBJ1-1, with D maybe TRBD1 (5 bases). The CDR3 has 16 amino acids. Per the germline V gene, CDR1 is LNHDA and CDR2 is SQIVND (reference sequence). Trimming took 7 bases from V and 1 from J, leaving 19 bases between them. The CDR3 DNA is TGTGCCAGTATCACAACCAGGGAGCAACCGAACACTGAAGCTTTCTTT. It codes for CASITTREQPNTEAFF.

The chain couples TRBV16 to TRBJ2-7; 9 bases agree with TRBD2. V was clipped by 4 bases and J by 0 bases; unmatched bases: 4. The CDR3 runs to 15 residues. The V gene's germline CDR1 is KGHSY and CDR2 FQNENV. The CDR3 protein is CASSLTSGFSYEQYF. The CDR3 nucleotides read TGTGCCAGCAGCCTGACTAGCGGATTCTCCTACGAGCAGTACTTC.

V gene TRBV19 combines with J gene TRBJ2-7, with 7 bases matching TRBD2. CDR3 length equals 13 residues. V lost 3 bases and J lost 6; bases outside the gene matches: 5. Germline V gene sequence: CDR1 LNHDA, CDR2 SQIVND (reference sequence). The CDR3 DNA is TGTGCCAGTAGTATGGGACTAAGCGGCGAGCAGTACTTC. This codes for CASSMGLSGEQYF. The whole variable domain, remainder taken from reference TRBV19 and TRBJ2-7, is DGGITQSPKYLFRKEGQNVTLSCEQNLNHDAMYWYRQDPGQGLRLIYYSQIVNDFQKGDIAEGYSVSREKKESFPLTVTSAQKNPTAFYLCASSMGLSGEQYFGPGTRLTVT.

This clone is a singleton in its sample. The chain recombines TRBV2 with TRBJ1-4; no reliable D call. Germline CDR1 SNHLY, CDR2 FYNNEI. This CDR3 comprises 19 residues. Trimming removed 3 bases at V and 0 bases at J, with 20 bases between. The DNA for the CDR3 is TGTGCCAGCAGTGATACTCTTTTCGCATTTTCCTCAACTAATGAAAAACTGTTTTTT. This gives the protein CASSDTLFAFSSTNEKLFF.

V is TRBV28 and J is TRBJ1-5, with D tentatively TRBD1 (5 bases). Between the trimmed V and J ends, which lost 2 bases and 11 bases, there was a span of 16 bases. CDR3 length: 14 residues. Germline CDR1 reads MDHEN; CDR2 reads SYDVKM. This CDR3 is CASSLGGSPEAQHF. The CDR3 region has the DNA TGTGCCAGCAGTTTAGGGGGTTCGCCCGAGGCCCAGCATTTT.